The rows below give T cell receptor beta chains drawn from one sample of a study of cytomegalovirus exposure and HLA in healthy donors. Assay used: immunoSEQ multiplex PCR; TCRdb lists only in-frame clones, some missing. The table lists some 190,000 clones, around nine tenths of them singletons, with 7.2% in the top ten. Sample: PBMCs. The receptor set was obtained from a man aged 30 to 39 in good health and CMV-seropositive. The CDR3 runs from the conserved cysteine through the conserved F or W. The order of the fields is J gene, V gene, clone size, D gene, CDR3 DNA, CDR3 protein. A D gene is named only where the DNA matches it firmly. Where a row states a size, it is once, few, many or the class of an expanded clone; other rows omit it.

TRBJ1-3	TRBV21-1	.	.	TGTGCCAGCATCTGTCCTGGAAACACCATATATTTT	CASICPGNTIYF
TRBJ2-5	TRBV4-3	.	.	TGCGCCAGCAGCCAAGACGCCAGCAAAGAGACCCAGTACTTC	CASSQDASKETQYF
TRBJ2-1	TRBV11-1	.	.	TGTGCCAGCAGCTATGGAGGGAATGAGCAGTTCTTC	CASSYGGNEQFF
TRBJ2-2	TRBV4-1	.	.	TGCGCCAGCAGCCCTGGGACCCCAAAGTCCGGGGAGCTGTTTTTT	CASSPGTPKSGELFF
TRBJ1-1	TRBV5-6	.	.	TGTGCCAGCAGCTTCACAGGGACTGAAGCTTTCTTT	CASSFTGTEAFF
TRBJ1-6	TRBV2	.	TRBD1	TGTGCCAGCAGTGAAGGAAGGACAGGGGGGTCTTCACCCCTCCACTTT	CASSEGRTGGSSPLHF
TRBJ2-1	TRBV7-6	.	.	TGTGCCAGCAGCTTATCCCGGTCCTACAATGAGCAGTTCTTC	CASSLSRSYNEQFF
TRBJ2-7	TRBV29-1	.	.	TGCAGCGTTGGGGGCGGGACCCCCTACGAGCAGTACTTC	CSVGGGTPYEQYF
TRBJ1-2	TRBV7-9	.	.	TGTGCCAGCAGCCTACTCGGTGTCGGCTACACCTTC	CASSLLGVGYTF
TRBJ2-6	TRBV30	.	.	TGTGCCTGGAGTGTCTCTGGGGCCAACGTCCTGACTTTC	CAWSVSGANVLTF
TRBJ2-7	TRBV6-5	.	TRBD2	TGTGCCAGCAAGTGGGCCGCTAGCGGCCCCTACGAGCAGTACTTC	CASKWAASGPYEQYF
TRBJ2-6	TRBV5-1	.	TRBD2	TGCGCCAGCAGCTCCTACACTAGCGGGATATTTGGGGCCAACGTCCTGACTTTC	CASSSYTSGIFGANVLTF
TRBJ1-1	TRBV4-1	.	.	TGCGCCAGCAGCCGCCCGACAGGTAAGAACACTGAAGCTTTCTTT	CASSRPTGKNTEAFF
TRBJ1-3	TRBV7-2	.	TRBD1	TGTGCCAGCAGCCTGCAGGGACAGGGGGCTGGAAACACCATATATTTT	CASSLQGQGAGNTIYF
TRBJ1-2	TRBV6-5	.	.	TGTGCCAGCAAAAGAGGGTCTAACTATGGCTACACCTTC	CASKRGSNYGYTF
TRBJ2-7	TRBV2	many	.	TGTGCCAGCAGTGATGTTGGGCAGATCGAGCAGTACTTC	CASSDVGQIEQYF
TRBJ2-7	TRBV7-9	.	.	TGTGCCAGCAGCTACGGGCGGGAGCAGTACTTC	CASSYGREQYF
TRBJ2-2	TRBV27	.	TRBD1	TGTGCCAGCAGTTTAGGGACAGCCACCGGGGAGCTGTTTTTT	CASSLGTATGELFF
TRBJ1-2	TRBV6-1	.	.	TGTGCCAGCAGTGCTCGGATGACCGTCTTGGGCTATGGCTACACCTTC	CASSARMTVLGYGYTF
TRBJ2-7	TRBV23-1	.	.	TGCGCCAGCAGAGAGGGACTTAAACCCTACGAGCAGTACTTC	CASREGLKPYEQYF
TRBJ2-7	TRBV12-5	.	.	TGTGCTAGTGGTTTACGGGAGTCCTACGAGCAGTACTTC	CASGLRESYEQYF
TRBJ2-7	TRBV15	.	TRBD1	TGTGCCACCAGCGTAAGGACAGGACTCTCCTACGAGCAGTACTTC	CATSVRTGLSYEQYF
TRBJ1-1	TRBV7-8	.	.	TGTGCCAGCAGCTTAGAGGAGGGGCTCCGAGAATTT	CASSLEEGLREF
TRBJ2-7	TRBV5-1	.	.	TGCGCCAGCAGCTTGATCGGGGGAGGCAACGAGCAGTACTTC	CASSLIGGGNEQYF
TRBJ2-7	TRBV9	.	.	TGTGCCAGCAGCGCCGGTGCGGCAGTTAGCTCCTACGAGCAGTACTTC	CASSAGAAVSSYEQYF
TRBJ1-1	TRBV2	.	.	TGTGCCAGCAGTGAAGCGAGAATGGGGATAACTTTCTTT	CASSEARMGITFF
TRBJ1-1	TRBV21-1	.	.	TGTGCCAGCACCCCACAGGGGAAAAACACTGAAGCTTTCTTT	CASTPQGKNTEAFF
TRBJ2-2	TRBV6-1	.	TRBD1	TGTGCCACGGGACAGGGTATTACCGGGGAGCTGTTTTTT	CATGQGITGELFF
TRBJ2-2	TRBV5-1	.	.	TGCGCCAGCAGCTTCGTAGTAGGCACCGGGGAGCTGTTTTTT	CASSFVVGTGELFF